The 8 T cell receptor beta chains below all came from one sample that was sequenced in a study of T cells in Graves' hyperthyroidism and ophthalmopathy. TCR beta CDR3 region amplification was performed from RNA transcripts. Initially, a first-round RT-PCR of the TCR CDR3 employed the HTBI primer set. One entry per CDR3 protein results from TCRdb running MiXCR on the multiplex PCR reads. The table shows some 300,000 distinct CDR3 sequences, with about 14% occurring only once. Sequences were obtained from blood. The receptors were sampled from a woman aged 25-40 years with Graves' hyperthyroidism that later progressed to Graves' ophthalmopathy.

This clonotype was counted a few times. The rearrangement links TRBV19 to TRBJ1-1; no reliable D call. The CDR3 sequence is 13 residues long. Germline V gene sequence: CDR1 LNHDA, CDR2 SQIVND (reference sequence). Trimming removed 0 bases from V and 2 bases from J, with 4 bases in between. The CDR3 is CASSIEPNTEAFF. CDR3 sequence (DNA): TGTGCCAGTAGTATAGAACCTAACACTGAAGCTTTCTTT.

This clonotype was picked up many times. The chain uses TRBV20-1 and TRBJ2-1, with TRBD2 matching 13 bases. The ends lost 5 bases at V and 7 bases at J; junction bases unmatched: 11. There are 16 residues in the CDR3. CDR1 is DFQATT and CDR2 is SNEGSKA in the germline V gene (reference sequence). The CDR3 is CSASPYTSGGGNEQFF. The CDR3 coding sequence is TGCAGTGCTTCCCCCTACACTAGCGGGGGGGGTAATGAGCAGTTCTTC.

In its sample, this clonotype was seen many times. The chain links TRBV5-4 to TRBJ2-5; maybe TRBD2 (7 bases). V was pared by 4 bases and J by 3 bases, with 10 bases between. The length of the CDR3 is 13 residues. Germline V lookup: CDR1 SGHNT, CDR2 YYREEE (reference sequence). The CDR3 DNA reads as TGTGCCAGCAGCCGGGGGGCGGAAGAGACCCAGTACTTC. Translation gives CASSRGAEETQYF.

This clonotype has at least ten counts. The chain couples TRBV27 to TRBJ2-7; a possible D gene is TRBD2 (5 bases). The CDR3 sequence is 11 residues long. V lost 5 bases and J lost 6, with 8 bases in between. Germline V gene sequence: CDR1 MNHEY, CDR2 SMNVEV (reference sequence). CDR3 coding DNA: TGTGCCAGCAGTAGCAGCGGCGAGCAGTACTTC. This sequence encodes CASSSSGEQYF.

The table lists this clonotype with many counts. The CDR3 bases are TGTGCCAGCAGTTTAGAGTATAGCAATCAGCCCCAGCATTTT. This sequence encodes CASSLEYSNQPQHF. This rearrangement joins TRBV27 to TRBJ1-5, with D hard to call. V was trimmed by 2 bases and J by 0 bases, leaving 5 bases between them. CDR1 is MNHEY, CDR2 SMNVEV, per germline (reference sequence). There are 14 residues in the CDR3.

The J gene is TRBJ1-3, the V gene TRBV20-1; D is ambiguous. V shed 0 bases and J shed 6 bases, with 12 bases lying between them. Per germline, CDR1 DFQATT and CDR2 SNEGSKA (reference sequence). This CDR3 comprises 14 residues. The CDR3 DNA reads TGCAGTGCTAGAGATCTTGTGACGGCAAACACCATATATTTT. Encoded protein: CSARDLVTANTIYF.

This clonotype was observed at least ten times. The chain recombines TRBV5-1 with TRBJ1-4; 7 bases are shared with TRBD1. Germline V gene lookup returns CDR1 SGHRS and CDR2 YFSETQ. CDR3 length: 16 amino acids. The ends lost 5 bases at V and 4 bases at J; junction bases unmatched: 11. The CDR3 region is CASRSDRPSFNEKLFF. CDR3 in DNA: TGCGCCAGCAGGTCGGACAGGCCGTCGTTTAATGAAAAACTGTTTTTT.

The sample holds many counts of this clonotype. The chain combines TRBV27 with TRBJ1-1; D remains unclear. In germline, CDR1 is MNHEY, CDR2 SMNVEV (reference sequence). The V gene lost 5 bases and the J gene lost 5 bases, with 15 bases spanning the gap. This CDR3 comprises 14 residues. The CDR3 DNA sequence: TGTGCCAGCAGTCCCCCCGGGTCGGGAACTGAAGCTTTCTTT. This codes for CASSPPGSGTEAFF.